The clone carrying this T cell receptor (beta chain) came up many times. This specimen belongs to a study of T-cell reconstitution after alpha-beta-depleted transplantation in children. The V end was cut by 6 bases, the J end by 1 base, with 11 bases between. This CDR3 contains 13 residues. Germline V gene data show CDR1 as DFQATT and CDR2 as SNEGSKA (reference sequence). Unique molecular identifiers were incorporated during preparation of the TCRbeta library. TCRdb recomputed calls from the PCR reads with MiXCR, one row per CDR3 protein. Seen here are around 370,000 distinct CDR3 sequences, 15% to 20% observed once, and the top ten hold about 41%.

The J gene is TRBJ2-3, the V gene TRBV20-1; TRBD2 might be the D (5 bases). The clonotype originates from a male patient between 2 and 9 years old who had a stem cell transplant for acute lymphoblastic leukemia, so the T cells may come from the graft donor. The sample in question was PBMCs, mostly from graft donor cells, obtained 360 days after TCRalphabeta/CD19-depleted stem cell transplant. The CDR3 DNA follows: TGCAGTGCCGTACTCGGGGGCACAGATACGCAGTATTTT. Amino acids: CSAVLGGTDTQYF.